This TCR beta chain was documented in a study of cytotoxic CD8 clonotypes in ibrutinib-treated CLL. Study background: The patients, under twelve relapsed/refractory and fewer than 16 treatment-naive, included 17 who were IGHV unmutated. Sample averages reached 255,043 productive templates and under 100,000 productive rearrangements.

The protocol was immunoSEQ multiplex PCR, while the TCRdb copy is restricted to in-frame clones and leaves out a portion. Of approximately 120,000 clones in the sample, 58% were seen once. A note on this clone: Its cognate antigen is unknown.

The study, taken as a whole, reports: Among the clonotypes, public ones were uncommon and contracted or held stable on treatment. Clonality rose at ibrutinib response and fell back toward baseline at progression.

Germline V CDR1 and CDR2: SGHRS, YFSETQ. V trimming: 4 bases; J trimming: 1 base; junction bases outside the gene matches: 4. The CDR3 length is 14 residues. The sample here was PBMCs, taken after 24 months of ibrutinib treatment. This clonotype was sampled from a human donor with chronic lymphocytic leukemia. The chain employs TRBV5-1 and TRBJ2-7; 8 bases align to TRBD1. CDR3 in DNA: TGCGCCAGCAGCCGAGGACAGGGTTCCTACGAGCAGTACTTC. Its translation: CASSRGQGSYEQYF.